Sequencing of this T cell receptor (beta chain) was carried out in a study of T cell responses to AZD1222 COVID-19 vaccine. About the study: Pooled samples include second doses given at about 4 or 12 weeks.

Trimming stripped 8 bases from V and 8 bases from J, with 18 bases between. Per germline, CDR1 ENHRY and CDR2 SYGVKD. The CDR3 loop spans 14 amino acids. Clones were sequenced by immunoSEQ multiplex PCR, and TCRdb holds only the in-frame ones, with some missing. The table lists about 100,000 clones, about nine tenths of them singletons, with roughly 1.7% in the top ten. Notes on this clone: Its antigen is unidentified.

Study outcomes and limitations: AZD1222 recipients seropositive at baseline numbered only 5 to 7. Vaccine-related CD4 TCRs covered spike, predominating at 160-218 and 743-854.

The V and J genes are TRBV10-3 and TRBJ1-4, with D maybe TRBD1 (5 bases). The clonotype was recovered from an adult in good health. This sample comprised peripheral blood, obtained on day 0 of AZD1222 vaccination. CDR3 region: CAIGDDPLREKLFF. The CDR3 DNA follows: TGTGCCATCGGGGACGACCCACTTCGGGAAAAACTGTTTTTT.